This passage covers 2 T cell receptor beta chains from one sample sequenced in a study. Adaptor-ligated barcode primers were used to amplify TRBV12-4/TRBJ1-2 clonotypes. One entry per CDR3 protein results from TCRdb running MiXCR on the multiplex PCR reads. Of fewer than 300 distinct CDR3 sequences listed, about 3.8% are singletons. Sequenced: naive CD4+ T cells sorted from blood. Subset defined: naive CD4+ T cells, CD4+CD45RA+CD25-. These receptors all come from a female donor with breast cancer.

By its share, this clonotype is hyperexpanded (1% or more). The chain carries TRBV12-3 or TRBV12-4 and TRBJ1-2; the D gene is possibly TRBD1 (5 bases). The CDR3 has 13 residues. The V end lost 3 bases, the J end lost 8 bases, and 13 bases lay between the germline ends. CDR3 amino acids: CASSFGTRSGYTF. The CDR3 bases are TGTGCCAGCAGTTTTGGGACTCGTTCGGGCTACACCTTC.

This clonotype is medium-sized by share. The gene calls are TRBV12-3 or TRBV12-4 and TRBJ1-2, with TRBD1 as a possible D gene (6 bases). This CDR3 spans 13 amino acids. V was shortened by 2 bases and J by 7 bases, with 11 bases between the two germline ends. The CDR3 loop is CASSLRQGFGYTF. The DNA for the CDR3 is TGTGCCAGCAGTTTAAGGCAGGGGTTTGGCTACACCTTC.